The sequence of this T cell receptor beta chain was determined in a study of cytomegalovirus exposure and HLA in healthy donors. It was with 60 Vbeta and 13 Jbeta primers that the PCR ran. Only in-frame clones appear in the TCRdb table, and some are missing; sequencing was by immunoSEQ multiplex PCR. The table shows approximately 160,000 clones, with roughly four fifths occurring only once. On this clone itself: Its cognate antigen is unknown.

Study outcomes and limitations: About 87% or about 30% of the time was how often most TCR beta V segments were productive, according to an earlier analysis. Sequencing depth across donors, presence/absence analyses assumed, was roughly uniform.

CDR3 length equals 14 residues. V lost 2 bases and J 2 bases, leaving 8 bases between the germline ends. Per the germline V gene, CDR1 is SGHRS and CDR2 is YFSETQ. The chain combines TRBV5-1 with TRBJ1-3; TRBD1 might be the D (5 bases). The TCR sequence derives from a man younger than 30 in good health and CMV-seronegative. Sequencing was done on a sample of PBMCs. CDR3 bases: TGCGCCAGCAGCTTAGGGGCTCCTGGAAACACCATATATTTT. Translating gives CASSLGAPGNTIYF.